This entry features one T cell receptor beta chain sequence. This clonotype was detected ten times or more. Its antigen remains unidentified. No per-base quality is available; no much larger clone lies one base away. This sample stems from a study of T cell repertoires in cytomegalovirus infection (dated by TCRdb to between 2018 and 2021). The study in broad terms: Donor HLA type was relevant to the analysis, because carriage of CMV infection together with the matching HLA type was indicated by public TCR beta signatures. Beyond this particular receptor, the publication reports: The ex vivo response was dominated by HLA-C-restricted CMV-specific TCR beta clonotypes, which also provided the single most frequent clonotype in two of eight donors. Cumulative frequency of public TCR beta family members discriminated carriers of CMV infection plus the relevant HLA type in this cohort and an independent approximately 360-donor cohort.

Via the germline V gene, CDR1 is SNHLY and CDR2 FYNNEI. The CDR3 runs 13 residues from the cysteine to the phenylalanine. The retained sequence is limited to the CDR3, 39 bases, with the frame set at the first base. The junction carries 9 bases between V and J, which are trimmed by 3 bases and 4 bases respectively. The data were produced on an Illumina HiSeq 1500. Starting from the raw public reads, TCRdb applied fastp trimming at Q25, assembled clones with MiXCR and retained in-frame beta chains. Identical CDR3 proteins give one entry, which carries the most common genes and DNA. For this sample there are roughly 230,000 distinct CDR3 sequences; around 6.2% appear just once. The ten top clones hold under 7.5% of the sample.

This receptor was obtained from a human donor in good health (CMV status not recorded). Some clones in this sample may be carry-over from other donors' samples. The chain couples TRBV2 to TRBJ1-1, and perhaps TRBD1 as D gene, on 6 matching bases. Sequencing was performed on PBMCs. In nucleotides, the sequence is TGTGCCAGCAGTGATGAAGGGGGCACTGAAGCTTTCTTT. Translated, it gives CASSDEGGTEAFF. This CDR3, with the reference TRBV2 and TRBJ1-1 proteins standing in past its ends, gives the full variable domain EPEVTQTPSHQVTQMGQEVILRCVPISNHLYFYWYRQILGQKVEFLVSFYNNEISEKSEIFDDQFSVERPDGSNFTLKIRSTKLEDSAMYFCASSDEGGTEAFFGQGTRLTVV.